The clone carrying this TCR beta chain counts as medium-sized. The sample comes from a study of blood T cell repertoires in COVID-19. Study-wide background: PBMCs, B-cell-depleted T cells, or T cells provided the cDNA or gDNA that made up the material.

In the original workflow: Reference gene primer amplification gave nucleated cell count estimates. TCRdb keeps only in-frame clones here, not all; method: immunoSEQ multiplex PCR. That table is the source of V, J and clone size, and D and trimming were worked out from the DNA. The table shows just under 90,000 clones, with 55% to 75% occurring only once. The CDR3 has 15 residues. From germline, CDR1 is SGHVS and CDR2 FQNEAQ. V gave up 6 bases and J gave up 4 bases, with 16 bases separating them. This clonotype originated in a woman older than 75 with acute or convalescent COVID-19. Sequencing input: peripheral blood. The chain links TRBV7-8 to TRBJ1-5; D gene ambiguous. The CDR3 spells CASRKEVSGNQPQHF. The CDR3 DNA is TGTGCCAGCAGAAAAGAGGTGTCGGGGAATCAGCCCCAGCATTTT.